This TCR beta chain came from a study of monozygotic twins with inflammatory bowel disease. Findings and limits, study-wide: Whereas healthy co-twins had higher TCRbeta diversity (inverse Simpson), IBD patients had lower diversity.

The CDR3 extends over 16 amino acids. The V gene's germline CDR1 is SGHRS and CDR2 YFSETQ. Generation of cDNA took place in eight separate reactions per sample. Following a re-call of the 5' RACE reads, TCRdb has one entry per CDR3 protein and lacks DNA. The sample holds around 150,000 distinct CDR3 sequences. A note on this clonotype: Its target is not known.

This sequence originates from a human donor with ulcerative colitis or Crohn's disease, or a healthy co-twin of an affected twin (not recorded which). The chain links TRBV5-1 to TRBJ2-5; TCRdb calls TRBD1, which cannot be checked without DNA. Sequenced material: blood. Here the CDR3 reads CASSLIRDRDGETQYF. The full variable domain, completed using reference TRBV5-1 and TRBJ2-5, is KAGVTQTPRYLIKTRGQQVTLSCSPISGHRSVSWYQQTPGQGLQFLFEYFSETQRNKGNFPGRFSGRQFSNSRSEMNVSTLELGDSALYLCASSLIRDRDGETQYFGPGTRLLVL.